This entry features one T cell receptor beta chain sequence. What it recognizes is unknown. The V gene lost 6 bases and the J gene lost 9 bases, with 13 bases spanning the gap. Germline CDR1 is SGHTA and CDR2 is FQGNSA. This CDR3 has 12 amino acids. The data are from a study of response to subunit inactivated influenza vaccine. General study findings and limits: With each seasonal influenza vaccination, the authors suggested, few new T cells are recruited.

TCRdb reprocessed the RT-PCR reads with MiXCR, giving one entry per CDR3 protein. The table has around 520,000 distinct CDR3 sequences, over 9.5% seen once. Specimen: PBMCs from blood, collected on the day of vaccination. This clonotype was obtained from a man aged 50-59 years who received an inactivated influenza vaccine. The chain is built from TRBV7-2 and TRBJ2-3; D might be TRBD2 (5 bases). Here the CDR3 reads CASRAATGTQYF. As DNA, the CDR3 is TGTGCCAGCAGGGCTGCAACGGGGACGCAGTATTTT.